This is a list of T cell receptor beta chains from one sample in a study of lymphopenia after photon versus proton radiotherapy. Data came from immunoSEQ multiplex PCR; TCRdb stores just in-frame clones and leaves some out. This sample yields 30,000 to 45,000 clones, of which about 93% are seen a single time; approximately 16% belongs to the top ten. The sample consisted of peripheral blood, taken from a patient treated with photon-based radiotherapy. The receptors come from a man aged 55 to 69 with cholangiocarcinoma. Each CDR3 is given with its conserved first and last residue. Each record gives: V gene, D gene, J gene, clone size, CDR3 protein, CDR3 DNA. The D gene is left open where the match is weak. Expanded clones are given a class, and other clones once, few, many or no size at all.

TRBV7-9	-	TRBJ2-5	-	CASSPIITGVQETQYF	TGTGCCAGCAGCCCCATCATAACGGGAGTACAAGAGACCCAGTACTTC
TRBV7-3	TRBD2	TRBJ2-3	-	CASSLEPQLAGGPPNSDTQYF	TGTGCCAGCAGCTTAGAGCCCCAACTAGCGGGAGGGCCTCCTAACTCAGATACGCAGTATTTT
TRBV11-2	-	TRBJ2-7	once	CASSLAQGGYEQYF	TGTGCCAGCAGCTTAGCACAGGGTGGGTACGAGCAGTACTTC
TRBV7-6	-	TRBJ1-2	-	CASSLAQGYGYTF	TGTGCCAGCAGCTTAGCACAGGGATATGGCTACACCTTC
TRBV20-1	TRBD1	TRBJ1-6	-	CSARQGSPLHF	TGCAGTGCACGACAGGGCTCACCCCTCCACTTT
TRBV7-9	-	TRBJ2-2	once	CASKEGRPNTGELFF	TGTGCCAGCAAGGAGGGAAGACCGAACACCGGGGAGCTGTTTTTT
TRBV7-9	TRBD1	TRBJ1-4	-	CASSLTGSSEKLFF	TGTGCCAGCAGTTTGACAGGGTCTAGTGAAAAACTGTTTTTT
TRBV6-6	TRBD1	TRBJ2-5	-	CATRPGQQETQYF	TGTGCCACCAGACCGGGACAGCAAGAGACCCAGTACTTC
TRBV2	-	TRBJ2-7	-	CASSDGQTYEQYF	TGTGCCAGCAGTGACGGACAGACCTACGAGCAGTACTTC
TRBV21-1	-	TRBJ2-5	-	CASSKAGLEETQYF	TGTGCCAGCAGCAAAGCTGGGTTGGAAGAGACCCAGTACTTC
TRBV7-9	TRBD1	TRBJ1-2	-	CASSLAYRGDYGYTF	TGTGCCAGCAGCTTAGCGTACAGGGGCGATTATGGCTACACCTTC
TRBV29-1	-	TRBJ2-1	-	CSVAGGPESSYNEQFF	TGCAGCGTTGCGGGGGGCCCCGAAAGCTCCTACAATGAGCAGTTCTTC
TRBV19	-	TRBJ1-5	-	CASSITLQGFNQPQHF	TGTGCCAGTAGTATCACCCTCCAGGGATTCAATCAGCCCCAGCATTTT
TRBV28	-	TRBJ2-5	-	CASSPGRWVETQYF	TGTGCCAGCAGTCCGGGACGGTGGGTAGAGACCCAGTACTTC
TRBV11-3	-	TRBJ2-1	-	CASSTNRATFWNEQFF	TGTGCCAGCAGCACGAACAGGGCTACCTTTTGGAATGAGCAGTTCTTC
TRBV18	-	TRBJ1-2	-	CASSPAPGRSNYGYTF	TGTGCCAGCTCACCGGCTCCAGGAAGAAGTAACTATGGCTACACCTTC
TRBV5-6	-	TRBJ2-6	-	CASSLQGSGANVLTF	TGTGCCAGCAGCCTGCAGGGGTCAGGGGCCAACGTCCTGACTTTC
TRBV10-3	TRBD1	TRBJ1-4	-	CAISESRDRVIEKLFF	TGTGCCATCAGTGAGTCGAGGGACAGGGTCATTGAAAAACTGTTTTTT
TRBV6-1	-	TRBJ2-7	-	CASSEGTRRFYEQYF	TGTGCCAGCAGTGAGGGGACGCGGAGGTTCTACGAGCAGTACTTC
TRBV11-2	TRBD2	TRBJ2-1	once	CASRPWGLATNEQFF	TGTGCCAGCCGGCCATGGGGACTAGCGACTAATGAGCAGTTCTTC
TRBV14	-	TRBJ2-4	-	CASSQGTDLTLAKNIQYF	TGTGCCAGCAGCCAAGGGACAGACCTAACTTTAGCCAAAAACATTCAGTACTTC
TRBV6-1	TRBD2	TRBJ2-3	-	CASSPLAGGPDTQYF	TGTGCCAGCAGTCCCCTAGCGGGGGGGCCCGATACGCAGTATTTT
TRBV21-1	-	TRBJ2-5	-	CASSKEGVVLATGNQETQYF	TGTGCCAGCAGCAAAGAGGGGGTAGTTTTGGCGACCGGAAACCAAGAGACCCAGTACTTC
TRBV4-2	-	TRBJ2-3	-	CASSQDAFGGSSTDTQYF	TGTGCCAGCAGCCAAGATGCTTTTGGAGGTTCTAGCACAGATACGCAGTATTTT
TRBV27	-	TRBJ1-5	-	CASGLLQPQHF	TGTGCCAGCGGCCTACTTCAGCCCCAGCATTTT
TRBV28	TRBD1	TRBJ1-6	-	CAISGGGVNSPLHF	TGTGCCATCAGCGGAGGGGGCGTGAATTCACCCCTCCACTTT
TRBV5-4	-	TRBJ2-5	-	CASSFIRLEETQYF	TGTGCCAGCAGCTTCATTAGGCTAGAAGAGACCCAGTACTTC
TRBV7-2	-	TRBJ2-1	-	CASSLARGYNEQFF	TGTGCCAGCAGCTTAGCGAGGGGGTACAATGAGCAGTTCTTC
TRBV7-9	TRBD1	TRBJ2-7	-	CASSLGRGPDVGEQYF	TGTGCCAGCAGCTTAGGCAGGGGGCCGGATGTCGGCGAGCAGTACTTC
TRBV7-2	TRBD1	TRBJ1-1	few	CASSSYRGFAEAFF	TGTGCCAGCAGCTCTTACAGGGGGTTCGCTGAAGCTTTCTTT
TRBV10-3	TRBD1	TRBJ1-3	-	CAISNNPGQGFGNTIYF	TGTGCCATCAGCAATAACCCGGGACAGGGTTTTGGAAACACCATATATTTT
TRBV19	-	TRBJ2-1	-	CASSPRPAYNEQFF	TGTGCCAGTAGCCCCAGACCGGCCTACAATGAGCAGTTCTTC
TRBV7-2	-	TRBJ1-3	-	CASSLARPISGNTIYF	TGTGCCAGCAGCTTAGCCAGGCCCATCTCTGGAAACACCATATATTTT
TRBV7-6	-	TRBJ1-6	-	CASSLAGGGGSPLHF	TGTGCCAGCAGCTTAGCAGGGGGAGGAGGATCACCCCTCCACTTT
TRBV28	TRBD1	TRBJ1-1	-	CASSPDRVGTEAFF	TGTGCCAGCAGTCCGGACAGGGTTGGAACTGAAGCTTTCTTT
TRBV19	-	TRBJ1-2	-	CASSIGYGYTF	TGTGCCAGTAGTATAGGCTATGGCTACACCTTC
TRBV28	TRBD2	TRBJ2-3	-	CASSSTRLAGVDTQYF	TGTGCCAGCAGTTCGACACGACTAGCGGGAGTAGATACGCAGTATTTT
TRBV2	TRBD1	TRBJ2-7	-	CASSGDRGLEQYF	TGTGCCAGCAGTGGGGACAGGGGCCTAGAGCAGTACTTC
TRBV4-2	TRBD1	TRBJ1-2	-	CASSQGQGEQMYGYTF	TGTGCCAGCAGCCAAGGACAGGGGGAACAAATGTATGGCTACACCTTC
TRBV7-9	-	TRBJ2-7	-	CASSFGTTEQYF	TGTGCCAGCAGCTTCGGGACAACCGAGCAGTACTTC
TRBV5-4	TRBD1	TRBJ1-2	-	CASSPDRGRGYTF	TGTGCCAGCAGCCCGGACAGGGGTCGAGGCTACACCTTC
TRBV5-1	TRBD2	TRBJ2-7	-	CASSQGTSPFAEQYF	TGCGCCAGCAGCCAAGGGACTAGCCCATTTGCCGAGCAGTACTTC
TRBV10-2	TRBD1	TRBJ1-2	few	CASSVQGPNYGYTF	TGCGCCAGCAGTGTACAGGGGCCTAACTATGGCTACACCTTC
TRBV2	-	TRBJ2-7	-	CASSEGSNWEQYF	TGTGCCAGCAGTGAAGGGTCAAACTGGGAGCAGTACTTC
TRBV19	-	TRBJ1-6	-	CASGKAGHSPLHF	TGTGCCAGTGGTAAGGCGGGACATTCACCCCTCCACTTT
TRBV10-3	-	TRBJ2-2	-	CAIRDSGAWNTGELFF	TGTGCCATCAGGGACAGTGGGGCCTGGAACACCGGGGAGCTGTTTTTT